Presented here are 21 T cell receptor beta chains from one specimen sequenced in a study of neoadjuvant nivolumab and ipilimumab in lung cancer (dated by TCRdb to 2020 to 2021). Read against the paper, the sample's time point label means: pretherapy, before neoadjuvant immune checkpoint inhibitors. The protocol used for the library was the immunoSEQ multiplex PCR assay. In its TCRdb copy, this immuneACCESS table keeps in-frame sequences only and misses some clones. Where compared with another copy, unresolved V genes explain less than half of these, and the others have no known cause. The sample has tens of thousands of clones on record, more than 85% of them singletons. Together, the top ten hold around 3.8% of the sample. Material: blood, obtained before neoadjuvant nivolumab, alone or with ipilimumab. These TCRs come from an adult with non-small cell lung cancer. Some clones in this sample may be carry-over from other donors' samples.

Here the CDR3 reads CASSVVGGGEQFF. CDR3 DNA sequence: TGTGCCAGCAGCGTAGTAGGGGGCGGTGAGCAGTTCTTC. This chain joins TRBV9 and TRBJ2-1, with TRBD1 identical over 7 bases. Unmatched junction bases numbered 3, after V lost 0 bases and J lost 9 bases. This CDR3 region has 13 residues. Germline CDR1 reads SGDLS; CDR2 reads YYNGEE.

V usage is TRBV29-1 and J usage is TRBJ2-3, with TRBD1 matching 9 bases. Trimming removed 4 bases from V and 1 base from J; junction bases left unmatched: 3. The CDR3 has 14 residues. CDR1 is SQVTM and CDR2 is ANQGSEA in the germline V gene. The CDR3: CSVGGDRGTDTQYF. The CDR3 region has the DNA TGCAGCGTTGGTGGGGACAGGGGCACAGATACGCAGTATTTT.

The chain couples TRBV5-1 to TRBJ1-4; TRBD1 might be the D (6 bases). CDR1 SGHRS and CDR2 YFSETQ come from the germline V gene. The V end lost 0 bases, the J end lost 8 bases, and 14 bases lay between the germline ends. The CDR3 consists of 15 residues. The CDR3 DNA follows: TGCGCCAGCAGCTTGGAGGCGGGGGCTTGGGAAAAACTGTTTTTT. Its translation is CASSLEAGAWEKLFF.

The chain links TRBV11-2 to TRBJ2-7; a possible D gene is TRBD2 (6 bases). The CDR3 is 12 amino acids. Germline-derived CDR1 and CDR2 are SGHAT and FQNNGV. Trimming pared 3 bases from V and 9 bases from J, leaving 12 bases between. The CDR3 sequence: CASSFRGAGQYF. DNA of the CDR3: TGTGCCAGCAGCTTCCGCGGGGCAGGGCAGTACTTC.

The chain carries TRBV6-5 and TRBJ2-2; tentative D call: TRBD1 (6 bases). The V gene lost 4 bases and the J gene lost 2 bases, with 8 bases spanning the gap. Germline V lookup: CDR1 MNHEY, CDR2 SVGAGI. CDR3 length: 14 residues. The CDR3 DNA sequence: TGTGCCAGCAGTTTACAGGGAAACACCGGGGAGCTGTTTTTT. It translates to CASSLQGNTGELFF.

This sequence joins TRBV4-1 and TRBJ1-4; D is undetermined. Between the trimmed V and J ends, which lost 0 bases and 2 bases, there was a span of 13 bases. The CDR3 consists of 17 residues. The germline CDR1 and CDR2 sequences are MGHRA and YSYEKL. DNA of the CDR3: TGCGCCAGCAGCCAAGATAGGGCAGTAAGGACTAATGAAAAACTGTTTTTT. This sequence encodes CASSQDRAVRTNEKLFF.

The chain couples TRBV5-1 to TRBJ2-7; 11 bases align to TRBD2. The CDR3 is 14 residues long. Germline CDR1 is SGHRS and CDR2 is YFSETQ. Germline trimming cut 4 bases from V and 7 bases from J; bases unmatched to any gene: 7. CDR3 DNA: TGCGCCAGCAGCCCGACTAGCGGGGCGGGAGAGCAGTACTTC. Translated: CASSPTSGAGEQYF.

The chain employs TRBV5-1 and TRBJ1-1; tentative D call: TRBD1 (5 bases). Trimming cost V 4 bases and J 2 bases, with 15 bases left between them. Germline assignment: CDR1 SGHRS and CDR2 YFSETQ. The CDR3 consists of 15 residues. CDR3 amino acids: CASSPPQGINTEAFF. The CDR3, as DNA: TGCGCCAGCAGCCCGCCCCAGGGCATAAACACTGAAGCTTTCTTT.

The rearrangement uses TRBV6-1 and TRBJ1-4; the match to TRBD1 covers 7 bases. The CDR3 covers 14 residues. Germline V gene sequence: CDR1 MNHNS, CDR2 SASEGT. Trimming removed 10 bases from V and 3 bases from J; junction bases left unmatched: 8. The CDR3 DNA reads TGTGCCACACTGCCGGGGACAGCTAATGAAAAACTGTTTTTT. Protein sequence: CATLPGTANEKLFF.

This clone was seen a single time. The rearrangement joins TRBV5-1 to TRBJ2-1, with TRBD2 matching over 7 bases. V gave up 5 bases and J gave up 5 bases; unmatched junction bases: 7. From germline, CDR1 is SGHRS and CDR2 YFSETQ. The CDR3 has 14 amino acids. CDR3 sequence reads: CASRLPGGNNEQFF. The CDR3 nucleotides are TGCGCCAGCAGGTTACCGGGGGGTAACAATGAGCAGTTCTTC.

The chain couples TRBV29-1 to TRBJ2-3; 8 bases fit TRBD2. The germline V gene has CDR1 SQVTM and CDR2 ANQGSEA. There are 10 residues in the CDR3. Germline trimming cut 8 bases from V and 10 bases from J; bases unmatched to any gene: 5. CDR3 nucleotide sequence: TGCAGCATCCATAGCGGGGCGCAGTATTTT. Its protein product is CSIHSGAQYF.

The chain links TRBV4-3 to TRBJ2-5; a weak D match, TRBD1 (6 bases). With 0 bases removed from V and 3 bases from J, the gap between germline ends came to 20 bases. This CDR3 is built from 18 residues. The germline CDR1 and CDR2 sequences are LGHNA and YSLEER. The CDR3 reads CASSQEWGGQGIEETQYF. CDR3 sequence (DNA): TGCGCCAGCAGCCAAGAATGGGGCGGGCAGGGGATAGAAGAGACCCAGTACTTC.

This chain uses TRBV30 with TRBJ1-5; 8 positions match TRBD1. The CDR3 sequence is 14 residues long. The V gene end was trimmed by 3 bases and the J gene end by 6 bases; junction bases not matched to a gene: 7. Per germline, CDR1 GTSNPN and CDR2 SVGIG (reference sequence). The CDR3 protein is CAWSVQGAIQPQHF. CDR3 nucleotide sequence: TGTGCCTGGAGCGTTCAGGGGGCTATTCAGCCCCAGCATTTT.

This clone has only a few counts. This chain joins TRBV30 and TRBJ1-5, with 7 nucleotides matching TRBD1. The germline gives CDR1 GTSNPN, CDR2 SVGIG (reference sequence). With 3 bases clipped from V and 1 base from J, the junction kept 3 bases outside the gene matches. The CDR3 is 14 amino acids. CDR3 sequence (DNA): TGTGCCTGGAGGACAGGGTCAAGCAATCAGCCCCAGCATTTT. Its translation: CAWRTGSSNQPQHF.

The V gene is TRBV9, the J gene TRBJ1-1, with D maybe TRBD1 (5 bases). Germline V gene data show CDR1 as SGDLS and CDR2 as YYNGEE. Trimming removed 3 bases at V and 9 bases at J, with 21 bases between. The CDR3 is 15 amino acids. The CDR3 loop is CASSADPSRVPKAFF. DNA for the CDR3: TGTGCCAGCAGCGCGGACCCGTCCAGGGTCCCAAAAGCTTTCTTT.

The rearrangement uses TRBV4-1 and TRBJ2-3, with D uncertain. Germline V gene sequence: CDR1 MGHRA, CDR2 YSYEKL. CDR3 size: 13 residues. Trimming shortened V by 4 bases and J by 6 bases, and 11 bases separated the two germline ends. The CDR3 sequence is CASSRMFGDTQYF. The DNA of the CDR3 is TGCGCCAGCAGCCGCATGTTTGGGGATACGCAGTATTTT.

The J gene is TRBJ1-1, the V gene TRBV9; no reliable D call. Trimming removed 1 base at V and 3 bases at J, with 10 bases between. CDR1 is SGDLS, CDR2 YYNGEE, per germline. This CDR3 spans 14 amino acids. CDR3 in DNA: TGTGCCAGCAGCGTAACAGCTAGGGACACTGAAGCTTTCTTT. It specifies CASSVTARDTEAFF.

About this clone itself: This sample includes further DNA sequences coding for the same CDR3. V and J are TRBV11-2 and TRBJ1-1; 8 positions agree with TRBD1. Germline V gene sequence: CDR1 SGHAT, CDR2 FQNNGV. The CDR3 is 14 residues long. The V segment lost 3 bases and the J segment 2 bases; nucleotides outside the gene matches: 2. The CDR3 region has the DNA TGTGCCAGCAGCTTCGGACAGGGAAACACTGAAGCTTTCTTT. Translating it yields CASSFGQGNTEAFF. Full variable domain (rest looked up from reference TRBV11-2 and TRBJ1-1): EAGVAQSPRYKIIEKRQSVAFWCNPISGHATLYWYQQILGQGPKLLIQFQNNGVVDDSQLPKDRFSAERLKGVDSTLKIQPAKLEDSAVYLCASSFGQGNTEAFFGQGTRLTVV.

The sample holds a few counts of this clone. The chain uses TRBV7-2 and TRBJ2-1; 7 positions match TRBD2. Unmatched junction bases numbered 17, after V lost 7 bases and J lost 8 bases. Germline lookup yields CDR1 SGHTA and CDR2 FQGNSA. The length of the CDR3 is 16 residues. CDR3 sequence: CASIPGGAGPFHEQFF. Here the CDR3 DNA reads TGTGCCAGCATCCCGGGAGGAGCGGGACCTTTCCATGAGCAGTTCTTC.

The V call is TRBV5-6, the J call TRBJ2-3; 7 bases line up with TRBD2. The V and J ends lost 1 base and 4 bases, in that order; junction bases with no gene match: 3. Germline V gene data show CDR1 as SGHDT and CDR2 as YYEEEE. The CDR3 length is 14 residues. The CDR3 protein is CASSLYGRSDTQYF. The DNA for the CDR3 is TGTGCCAGCAGCTTGTACGGGAGGTCAGATACGCAGTATTTT. The full variable domain, rest sourced from reference TRBV5-6 and TRBJ2-3, is DAGVTQSPTHLIKTRGQQVTLRCSPKSGHDTVSWYQQALGQGPQFIFQYYEEEERQRGNFPDRFSGHQFPNYSSELNVNALLLGDSALYLCASSLYGRSDTQYFGPGTRLTVL.

The V and J genes are TRBV29-1 and TRBJ2-3; D perhaps matches TRBD1 (6 bases). CDR3 length equals 13 residues. Looked up from germline, CDR1 is SQVTM and CDR2 is ANQGSEA. V was trimmed by 7 bases and J by 2 bases, leaving 13 bases between them. In DNA form, the CDR3 reads TGCAGCGCGTACCAGGGGTACACAGATACGCAGTATTTT. Translation: CSAYQGYTDTQYF.